A selection of T cell receptor beta chains follows, all from one sample in a study of shared clonotypes between healthy human individuals. Profiled with immunoSEQ multiplex PCR; TCRdb holds only in-frame clones, not every one. The table records some 700,000 clones, 90% of them present only once. Sequencing used memory CD8+ T cells from PBMCs. These receptors came from a man aged 18 to 35 in good health. Some clones in this sample may be carry-over from other donors' samples. Both conserved end residues are part of each CDR3. Fields, in order: clone size, J gene, D gene, V gene, CDR3 DNA, CDR3 protein. D genes are given only for firm matches. Clone size, where shown, is once, few, many, or a class for clones that have expanded.

NA,TRBJ2-1,NA,TRBV27,TGTGCCAGCAGCCTTAAGGGCCATGAGCAGTTCTTC,CASSLKGHEQFF
NA,TRBJ2-7,NA,TRBV7-6,TGTGCCAGCAGCTTGCTACAACAGGGTGGGTCCTACGAGCAGTACTTC,CASSLLQQGGSYEQYF
few,TRBJ1-1,NA,TRBV29-1,TGCAGCGGGACAGTGAACACTGAAGCTTTCTTT,CSGTVNTEAFF
NA,TRBJ2-2,NA,TRBV5-1,TGCGCCAGCAGCCAGTGGGGGACCGGGGAGCTGTTTTTT,CASSQWGTGELFF
NA,TRBJ1-2,TRBD1,TRBV30,TGTGCCTGGAGTGTCCCAGACAGGGAGGACTATGGCTACACCTTC,CAWSVPDREDYGYTF
once,TRBJ2-2,TRBD1,TRBV7-2,TGTGCCAGCAGCTTACGCTTGAGGCAGGGGGTCACCGGGGAGCTGTTTTTT,CASSLRLRQGVTGELFF
NA,TRBJ2-1,TRBD1,TRBV27,TGTGCCAGCAGTCCCCTCCAGGGGGACTCCTACAATGAGCAGTTCTTC,CASSPLQGDSYNEQFF
once,TRBJ1-1,NA,TRBV4-3,TGCGCCAGCAGCCAAGAACGGCGGGACACTGAAGCTTTCTTT,CASSQERRDTEAFF
NA,TRBJ1-1,NA,TRBV19,TGTGCCAGTACTAGGGGGTCCCAATTGAACACTGAAGCTTTCTTT,CASTRGSQLNTEAFF
NA,TRBJ2-7,NA,TRBV7-9,TGTGCCAGCAGCTTAGGTGGGGGCTACGAGCAGTACTTC,CASSLGGGYEQYF
NA,TRBJ2-7,TRBD2,TRBV11-3,TGTGCCAGCAGCTTAGAAGCGGGGAGGACCTACGAGCAGTACTTC,CASSLEAGRTYEQYF
NA,TRBJ2-3,TRBD2,TRBV9,TGTGCCAGCAGCGGAGGACTAGCGGACACAGATACGCAGTATTTT,CASSGGLADTDTQYF
once,TRBJ2-2,NA,TRBV7-6,TGTGCCAGCAGCTTAGGTCAGGACGGAGGGGAGCTGTTTTTT,CASSLGQDGGELFF
NA,TRBJ2-2,NA,TRBV7-9,TGTGCCAGCAGCTTAGGAGTAGGTCCCGGGGAGCTGTTTTTT,CASSLGVGPGELFF
NA,TRBJ2-1,TRBD2,TRBV7-6,TGTGCCAGCAGCTTAGTAACCAGCGGGAGCTCCTACAATGAGCAGTTCTTC,CASSLVTSGSSYNEQFF
NA,TRBJ2-7,NA,TRBV5-1,TGCGCCAGCAAACCCCCAGGATACCACGAGCAGTACTTC,CASKPPGYHEQYF
NA,TRBJ1-5,NA,TRBV13,TGTGCCAGCAGCTTCGGGGAGGGCCAGCCCCAGCATTTT,CASSFGEGQPQHF
NA,TRBJ2-1,TRBD2,TRBV5-1,TGCGCCAGCAGCGTGACTAGCGGGGACTTTTACAATGAGCAGTTCTTC,CASSVTSGDFYNEQFF
once,TRBJ1-5,TRBD1,TRBV27,TGTGCCAGCAGCCGGGACAGGGGGTTTTCATATAGCAATCAGCCCCAGCATTTT,CASSRDRGFSYSNQPQHF
NA,TRBJ2-7,TRBD1,TRBV2,TGTGCCAGCTCAGACAGGGACGGTGGCGAGCAGTACTTC,CASSDRDGGEQYF
NA,TRBJ2-7,NA,TRBV27,TGTGCCAGCAGTTTAAGGTCAGGGGCCTACGAGCAGTACTTC,CASSLRSGAYEQYF
NA,TRBJ2-3,NA,TRBV27,TGTGCCAGCAGTGCATCCCGAGATACGCAGTATTTT,CASSASRDTQYF
NA,TRBJ2-7,NA,TRBV6-1,TGTGCCAGCAGTGAGGCAGGCTTCTACGAGCAGTACTTC,CASSEAGFYEQYF
NA,TRBJ2-7,NA,TRBV4-2,TGTGCCAGCAGCCAAGAAGGGGGGAGACAGGTCTACGAGCAGTACTTC,CASSQEGGRQVYEQYF
once,TRBJ2-3,NA,TRBV5-6,TGTGCCAGCAGCTGGCCCTCGGGCACAGATACGCAGTATTTT,CASSWPSGTDTQYF
NA,TRBJ1-3,NA,TRBV4-2,TGTGCCAGCAGCCAAGACTGGGGGGCTGGAAACACCATATATTTT,CASSQDWGAGNTIYF
NA,TRBJ2-1,TRBD1,TRBV7-2,TGTGCCAGCAGCCCCTACAGGGGGGAGCAGTTCTTC,CASSPYRGEQFF
NA,TRBJ1-2,NA,TRBV9,TGTGCCAGCAGCGGACTTAGGGGGACCCGTCAGGTACCCAATGGCTACACCTTC,CASSGLRGTRQVPNGYTF
NA,TRBJ2-7,NA,TRBV10-2,TGCGCCAGCAGTGACACCCGCAGAACCTACGAGCAGTACTTC,CASSDTRRTYEQYF
NA,TRBJ2-5,TRBD1,TRBV18,TGTGCCAGCTCACCTCCCCGCGCAGGGGGCTGGGGAGAGACCCAGTACTTC,CASSPPRAGGWGETQYF
NA,TRBJ2-7,TRBD1,TRBV6-5,TGTGCCAGCAGTCCGGGACAGGGCTCCTACGAGCAGTACTTC,CASSPGQGSYEQYF
NA,TRBJ1-4,NA,TRBV27,TGTGCCAGCAGTCCGCTTATCTTCCAGGAGAGCGGTACTCCTAATGAAAAACTGTTTTTT,CASSPLIFQESGTPNEKLFF
few,TRBJ2-3,TRBD1,TRBV19,TGTGCCAGTAGTACGACAGGGGGCTTAACAGATACGCAGTATTTT,CASSTTGGLTDTQYF
NA,TRBJ2-1,NA,TRBV11-2,TGTGCCAGCAGCTTAGTGGTCTTACAGTTCTTC,CASSLVVLQFF
few,TRBJ1-5,NA,TRBV4-2,TGTGCCAGCAGCCAACAGAGGGGGGAGCCCCAGCATTTT,CASSQQRGEPQHF
NA,TRBJ2-7,TRBD1,TRBV29-1,TGCAGCGTTGAAGAGGGGACAGGGGACCCCCTGTCCTACGAGCAGTACTTC,CSVEEGTGDPLSYEQYF
NA,TRBJ1-1,NA,TRBV28,TGTGCCAGCAGTTACGGACGAGGGAACACTGAAGCTTTCTTT,CASSYGRGNTEAFF
many,TRBJ1-4,TRBD1,TRBV7-2,TGTGCCAGCAGCCAGACAGGGGGCACTAATGAAAAACTGTTTTTT,CASSQTGGTNEKLFF
NA,TRBJ2-7,TRBD2,TRBV6-6,TGTGCCAGCAGCGGGACTACAGCCTACGAGCAGTACTTC,CASSGTTAYEQYF
NA,TRBJ1-2,NA,TRBV30,TGTGCCTGGTACAGGGTCCGCTATGGCTACACCTTC,CAWYRVRYGYTF
NA,TRBJ1-3,NA,TRBV27,TGTGCCAGCAGTCCGACTTACAGGGCCTTTGGAAACACCATATATTTT,CASSPTYRAFGNTIYF
NA,TRBJ2-1,NA,TRBV28,TGTGCCAGCAGTTCCGGCTCTAGCAATGAGCAGTTCTTC,CASSSGSSNEQFF
NA,TRBJ2-7,NA,TRBV9,TGTGCCAGCAGCGTGGGGGGACAGCTCTACGAGCAGTACTTC,CASSVGGQLYEQYF
NA,TRBJ1-2,NA,TRBV7-8,TGTGCCAGCAGCTTACTACGAAGGGCTGGCTACACCTTC,CASSLLRRAGYTF
once,TRBJ2-4,NA,TRBV5-6,TGTGCCAGCAGGTTGAAAGGGGGAAAAGCCAAAAACATTCAGTACTTC,CASRLKGGKAKNIQYF
NA,TRBJ1-2,NA,TRBV19,TGTGCCAGTAGTCCAGTATCGGTAACGAATGGCTACACCTTC,CASSPVSVTNGYTF
NA,TRBJ2-7,TRBD2,TRBV27,TGTGCCAGCAGGGTCGGGAGGCCCTCTGGTTACGAGCAGTACTTC,CASRVGRPSGYEQYF
NA,TRBJ1-1,NA,TRBV27,TGTGCCAGCAGTCTCGGGCCGAGACCGAACACTGAAGCTTTCTTT,CASSLGPRPNTEAFF
NA,TRBJ1-1,NA,TRBV7-9,TGTGCCAGCAGCTTAGGAGGCCCTAGCACTGAAGCTTTCTTT,CASSLGGPSTEAFF
NA,TRBJ1-1,NA,TRBV19,TGTGCCAGTAGCCGGAAGGGACGGGGCACTGAAGCTTTCTTT,CASSRKGRGTEAFF
NA,TRBJ2-7,TRBD2,TRBV28,TGTGCCAGCAGTCTCTCTCCGGGACTAGCGGGAGTAAATGAGTACTTC,CASSLSPGLAGVNEYF
NA,TRBJ2-1,NA,TRBV4-1,TGCGCCAGCAGCCAAGTGGGCGGGTACAATGAGCAGTTCTTC,CASSQVGGYNEQFF
NA,TRBJ1-2,TRBD1,TRBV23-1,TGCGCCAGCGGCAGGGGGCGGCGTAACTATGGCTACACCTTC,CASGRGRRNYGYTF
NA,TRBJ2-3,NA,TRBV21-1,TGTGCCAGCAGCACAGTCAGGGGAATGACAGATACGCAGTATTTT,CASSTVRGMTDTQYF
NA,TRBJ2-2,TRBD1,TRBV5-8,TGTGCCAGCAGCGACCGGGACAGGGCGTCGTTTGGGGAGCTGTTTTTT,CASSDRDRASFGELFF